This is a list of T cell receptor beta chains from one sample in a study of T-cell memory formation after mild COVID-19. A single record per CDR3 protein comes from TCRdb applying MiXCR to the 5' RACE reads. The sample holds some 130,000 distinct CDR3 sequences, about a sixth seen once. Sequencing was performed on PBMCs or a T cell subset sorted from them (not recorded which). The receptor set was obtained from an adult woman who had mild COVID-19 (a few samples of this study predate the infection). Cell type and time point are not known. Each CDR3 is given without its conserved first and last residue. Fields, in order: V gene, CDR3 protein.

V gene: TRBV29-1
CDR3 protein: SVERTAYYNEQF

V gene: TRBV7-6
CDR3 protein: ASSLARHNEQF

V gene: TRBV5-1
CDR3 protein: ASSLDPSNQPQH

V gene: TRBV12-3/TRBV12-4
CDR3 protein: ASSLGTPGANVLT

V gene: TRBV7-8
CDR3 protein: ASSLVGGGLTDTQY

V gene: TRBV3-1
CDR3 protein: ASSQYYGYT

V gene: TRBV5-1
CDR3 protein: ASSWGNTEAF

V gene: TRBV6-5
CDR3 protein: ASSYGLYNEQF

V gene: TRBV2
CDR3 protein: ASSEMDREIYGYT

V gene: TRBV14
CDR3 protein: ASSPAGGGYEQY

V gene: TRBV3-1
CDR3 protein: ASSNPRGGSDTEAF

V gene: TRBV18
CDR3 protein: ASSLLNYQPQH

V gene: TRBV7-9
CDR3 protein: ASSDRTGTGYT

V gene: TRBV12-3/TRBV12-4
CDR3 protein: ASSQGTYNQPQH

V gene: TRBV28
CDR3 protein: ASILSGTDSYEQY

V gene: TRBV6-5
CDR3 protein: ASSNQGLLSYEQY

V gene: TRBV6-6
CDR3 protein: ASRTGEQTQY

V gene: TRBV24-1
CDR3 protein: ATSEFGELF

V gene: TRBV4-2
CDR3 protein: ASSQEPGLQPQH

V gene: TRBV7-2
CDR3 protein: ASSLALAGAGDTQY

V gene: TRBV7-3
CDR3 protein: ASSFRTKAGDRGSYEQY

V gene: TRBV5-1
CDR3 protein: ASSDGTGQETQY

V gene: TRBV5-1
CDR3 protein: ASSLVSSGGYEQY

V gene: TRBV12-3/TRBV12-4
CDR3 protein: ASSSWWSVGPGGSNEQF

V gene: TRBV12-3/TRBV12-4
CDR3 protein: ASSLERLAGGSDTQY

V gene: TRBV24-1
CDR3 protein: ATSDPGVEKYGYT

V gene: TRBV11-2
CDR3 protein: ASSLEAGVCEQY

V gene: TRBV6-1
CDR3 protein: ASSEGGFGNQPQH